This T cell receptor beta chain appears in the sequencing data of a study of T cells after yellow fever vaccination. At least ten counts were recorded for this clonotype. Trimming stripped 2 bases from V and 6 bases from J, with 15 bases between. Germline V lookup: CDR1 SQVTM, CDR2 ANQGSEA. This CDR3 has 14 amino acids. 5'RACE template switching added a universal primer site and UMIs to TCR cDNA. TCRdb re-called the 5' RACE reads with MiXCR, one entry per CDR3 protein. Of some 52,000 distinct CDR3 sequences listed, approximately 6.6% are singletons. This sample comprised CD8+ T cells not binding an NS4B(214-222) dextramer, sorted from PBMCs, obtained 45 days after the first yellow fever vaccination. The sequence was obtained from a man younger than 35 who received the YFV17D yellow fever vaccine. The chain is built from TRBV29-1 and TRBJ2-3; D is undetermined. Here the CDR3 reads CSVEPLPTFDTQYF. In DNA, the CDR3 is TGCAGCGTTGAACCCCTACCCACCTTCGATACGCAGTATTTT.